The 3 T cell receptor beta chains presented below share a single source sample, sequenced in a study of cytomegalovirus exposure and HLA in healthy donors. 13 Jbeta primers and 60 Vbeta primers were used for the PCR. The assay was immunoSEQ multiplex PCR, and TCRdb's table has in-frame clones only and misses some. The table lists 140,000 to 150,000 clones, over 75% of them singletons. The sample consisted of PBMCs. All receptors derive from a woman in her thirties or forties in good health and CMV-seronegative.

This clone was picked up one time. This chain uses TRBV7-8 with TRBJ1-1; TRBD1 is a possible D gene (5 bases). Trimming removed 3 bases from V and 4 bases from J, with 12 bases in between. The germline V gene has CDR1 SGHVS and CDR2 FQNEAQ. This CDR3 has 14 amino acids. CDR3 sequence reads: CASSLITGSTEAFF. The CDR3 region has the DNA TGTGCCAGCAGCTTGATAACAGGAAGCACTGAAGCTTTCTTT.

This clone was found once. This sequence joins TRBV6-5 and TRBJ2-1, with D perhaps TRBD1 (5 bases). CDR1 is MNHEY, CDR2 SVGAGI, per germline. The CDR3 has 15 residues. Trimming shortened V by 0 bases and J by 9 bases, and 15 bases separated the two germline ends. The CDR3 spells CASSYSAIGVPEQFF. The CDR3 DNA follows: TGTGCCAGCAGTTACTCGGCGATAGGGGTGCCTGAGCAGTTCTTC.

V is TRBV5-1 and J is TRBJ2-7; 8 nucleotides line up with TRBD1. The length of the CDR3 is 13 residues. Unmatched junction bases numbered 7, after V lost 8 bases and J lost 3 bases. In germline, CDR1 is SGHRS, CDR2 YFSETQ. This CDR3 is CARDRDRSYEQYF. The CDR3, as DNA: TGCGCCAGAGACCGGGACAGGAGCTACGAGCAGTACTTC. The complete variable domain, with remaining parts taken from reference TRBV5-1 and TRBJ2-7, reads KAGVTQTPRYLIKTRGQQVTLSCSPISGHRSVSWYQQTPGQGLQFLFEYFSETQRNKGNFPGRFSGRQFSNSRSEMNVSTLELGDSALYLCARDRDRSYEQYFGPGTRLTVT.